The sequence of this T cell receptor (beta chain) was determined in a study of T cells after yellow fever vaccination. TCRdb re-analysed the 5' RACE reads in MiXCR, keeping a single row per CDR3 protein. The table lists some 150,000 distinct CDR3 sequences, about 11% of them singletons. Many counts were recorded for this clonotype. Its antigen is not identified. V dropped 2 bases and J dropped 2 bases, with 14 bases sitting between them. The germline V gene has CDR1 SGDLS and CDR2 YYNGEE. CDR3 length: 15 amino acids. Study-wide results and caveats: Reappearance after the booster was observed for most primary-vaccination clones (96% CD4, about 85% CD8).

The origin of this receptor is a man between 18 and 35 years old who received the YFV17D yellow fever vaccine. The specimen comprised CD8+ T cells sorted from PBMCs, sampled 15 days after the yellow fever booster vaccination. The rearrangement uses TRBV9 and TRBJ2-7; TRBD2 might be the D (6 bases). DNA for the CDR3: TGTGCCAGCAGCGTCGGCGGGACCCCAACCTACGAGCAGTACTTC. Amino acids: CASSVGGTPTYEQYF.